A selection of T cell receptor beta chains follows, all from one sample in a study of cytomegalovirus exposure and HLA in healthy donors. Assay used: immunoSEQ multiplex PCR; TCRdb lists only in-frame clones, some missing. The table records about 170,000 clones, approximately 80% of them present only once. Sequenced material: PBMCs. These receptors were taken from a man aged 18-30 years in good health and CMV-seronegative. Both conserved end residues are trimmed from each CDR3.

j_call v_call cdr3_aa
TRBJ2-4 TRBV9 ASSVRDSDSIQY
TRBJ1-1 TRBV27 ASSRPGDSGEAF
TRBJ2-5 TRBV14 ASSPGLAGTKTQY
TRBJ1-5 TRBV7-9 ASSLSGNQPQH
TRBJ2-5 TRBV19 ASGLAGVETQY
TRBJ2-3 TRBV19 ASSMGLAHPDTQY
. TRBV7-9 ASSSPGYEQY
TRBJ1-5 TRBV19 ASSVSGGFGQPQH
TRBJ1-2 TRBV7-9 SSSSHLGYGYT
TRBJ2-7 TRBV2 ASSEYRHYEQY
TRBJ1-2 TRBV9 ASSGGYGYT
TRBJ1-2 TRBV5-1 ASSLVAGAASGSLSPNYGYT
TRBJ1-1 TRBV5-8 ASSFTVNTEAF
TRBJ1-5 TRBV6-6 ASSYQGSNQPQH
TRBJ1-1 TRBV7-9 ASSLGQVNTEAF
TRBJ2-5 TRBV5-6 ASSWRGQETQY
TRBJ2-1 TRBV9 ASSDNPTREESSYNEQF
TRBJ2-1 TRBV10-1 ASSPGHSYNEQF
TRBJ2-3 TRBV6-1 ASSDGLAETDTQY
TRBJ1-2 TRBV28 ASSLLGDRVSGYT
TRBJ2-7 TRBV10-3 AIQPGLLYEQY
TRBJ1-3 TRBV7-2 ASSGGQGAGNTIY
TRBJ1-1 TRBV6-1 ASSLQGQAF
TRBJ1-1 TRBV25-1 ASSGWGQNTEAF
TRBJ2-5 TRBV28 ASSVSGLQTQY
TRBJ1-6 TRBV7-9 ASSRTTGVGSPLH
TRBJ1-6 TRBV19 ASSISSGYGSPLH
TRBJ2-3 TRBV10-1 ASSESLGASGGRASTDTQY
TRBJ2-1 TRBV18 ASSSSGSSYNEQF
TRBJ1-2 TRBV20-1 SARNRAGYT
TRBJ2-5 TRBV10-3 AISESETSGGKY
TRBJ1-2 TRBV5-4 ASSLGFGTGGYGYT
TRBJ1-1 TRBV19 ASSMFAGQTNTEAF
TRBJ2-7 TRBV7-8 ASTRRTSYEQY
TRBJ2-5 TRBV28 ASSSGLGETQY
TRBJ2-7 TRBV7-9 ASSQPTGVEQY
TRBJ2-7 TRBV7-9 ASSFGTTTYEQY
TRBJ2-7 TRBV7-9 ASSVTDEQY
TRBJ1-1 TRBV7-9 ASSLGAVEAF
TRBJ2-7 TRBV18 VTSGDTSYEQY
TRBJ2-7 TRBV27 ASSFSGQGNYEQY
TRBJ1-5 TRBV6-5 ASSPDRINQPQH
TRBJ1-3 TRBV6-1 ASSEAWAGGRRTIY
TRBJ2-1 TRBV5-1 ASSGPGVNNEQF
TRBJ1-5 TRBV18 ASSPNSGDQPQH
TRBJ2-1 TRBV9 ASSVGAGGGYNEQF
TRBJ1-3 TRBV6-5 ASGLTGTGNTIY
TRBJ2-7 TRBV20-1 SAVSHEQY
TRBJ2-7 TRBV6-6 AISLVGQSYEQY
TRBJ2-7 TRBV10-3 AIRGILRTSGSYEQY
TRBJ2-1 TRBV5-6 ASSLAHRRGAYNEQF
TRBJ2-1 TRBV7-6 ASSSRGAEQF
TRBJ2-3 TRBV30 AWTVSSTDTQY
TRBJ2-4 TRBV18 ASSPAALGRAKNIQY
TRBJ2-7 TRBV2 ASSVLAGGSEQY
TRBJ2-2 TRBV6-4 ATQVGFGAGELF